The present T cell receptor (beta chain) was sequenced within a study of beta chain features in type 1 diabetes (dated by TCRdb to between 2018 and 2020). General notes on the study: Mean age, gender distribution, total cell number and subset yield did not differ between patients and healthy donors. A total of some 100,000,000 sorted cells were examined across all samples, and a strong correlation was observed between cell number per subset and RNA yield. The study compared the TCRB repertoires of sorted circulating CD4+ T cell subsets in recently diagnosed type 1 diabetes patients with those in matched healthy donors. Regulatory and stem cell-like memory subsets were obtained from only 8 patients and roughly 8 healthy donors, while naive and central memory subsets were obtained from all 28 donors. The full study reports these points: Shorter templates might be favored by PCR, yet because patient and control samples were amplified and corrected together, any such skew would affect both groups equally. Because cDNA was sequenced instead of genomic DNA, highly expressing activated cells could be over-represented, though the groups showed no difference in activation or CD3 levels. Naive, central memory and regulatory TCRB repertoires appeared to be more alike among patients than among healthy donors. Because the HLA sub-analyses included only small numbers of individuals, any influence of HLA type on TCRB rearrangement was left unresolved. In all four CD4+ subsets, TCRB CDR3 length was moderately but significantly shorter in type 1 diabetes patients. At VDJ recombination sites, type 1 diabetes patients had fewer insertions and more deleted nucleotides, which implies abnormalities in thymic rearrangement.

The entire amount of isolated RNA was reverse transcribed using the High Capacity cDNA Reverse Transcription Kit, so the sequenced TCRB transcripts were expressed ones. Deep immunoSEQ sequencing was applied to naive, central memory and regulatory T cell samples, giving an average of about 3.57 million total reads per sample. After sorted cells were lysed in RLT buffer, RNA was extracted with DNase-treated RNeasy Micro or Mini kits, with the choice depending on cell number. Each cell subset was processed on its own to prevent cross-contamination, while patient and healthy donor samples were processed together. The immunoSEQ multiplex PCR was used to amplify TCRB sequences from cDNA, generating 87-bp fragments that spanned the CDR3 region. The amplicons were sequenced using the Illumina HiSeq platform. As for the authors' bioinformatics: Synthetic template baselines were used to correct PCR bias computationally, reads within Hamming distance 2 were collapsed together, and singletons that could not be merged were discarded. By aligning reads against IMGT, V, D and J genes, CDR3 length, and insertions or deletions at six rearrangement sites were assigned. Clonotype counts were normalized to sorted cell number within each subset before computing true diversity and Gini coefficients with the tcR R package. Repertoire sharing was quantified using the overlap coefficient calculated on TCRB nucleotide sequences. TCRdb carries this immuneACCESS record with in-frame sequences only. Its versions omit some clonotypes, under half of them owing to an unresolved V gene in the studies checked, with the rest unexplained. The V and J calls and clone size are taken from that table; D and trimming were inferred from the DNA. This sample lists about 180,000 clones; about 8% were detected once. The top ten clonotypes cover about 0.9% of the sample.

Each donor gave one peripheral blood draw, averaging about 100 mL, which was collected into heparinised tubes. Using a panel that included CD45RO, CCR7, CD25, CD127, CD95 and CD27, naive, central memory, regulatory and stem cell-like memory CD4+ T cells were sorted on a BD FACSAria II. Every sorted population had a purity above 95%. PBMCs were isolated right away by Lymphoprep density gradient centrifugation and were stained directly, without culture. To minimize batch effects, samples were stained and sorted in pairs, one healthy donor with one patient per experiment. Cut back by 7 bases and 5 bases, the V and J ends lie 16 bases apart. CDR1 and CDR2 are read off the germline V gene as SGHVS and FQNEAQ. There are 14 amino acids in the CDR3, from cysteine to phenylalanine inclusive. Here the CDR3 DNA is all that survives: 42 bases in frame from base 1. On this clone itself: This receptor's antigen is unknown. Base qualities are missing; no much larger clone stands one base away.

The material sequenced was central memory CD4+ T cells from blood. The chain uses TRBV7-8 and TRBJ2-3; TRBD1 is possibly the D segment (5 matching bases). This TCR was recovered from a woman aged 40-49 years with type 1 diabetes. The sequence in DNA is TGTGCCAGCATAGGCCCCACTCAGGGAGATACGCAGTATTTT. The resulting protein is CASIGPTQGDTQYF.